Detailed here is one TCR beta chain. The antigen remains undetermined. These data are taken from a study of cytomegalovirus exposure and HLA in healthy donors. With V trimmed by 3 bases and J by 0 bases, 3 bases remained unmatched. The CDR3 spans 16 residues. Per the germline V gene, CDR1 is LNHDA and CDR2 is SQIVND (reference sequence). The PCR had 60 Vbeta and 13 Jbeta primers. The data were produced by immunoSEQ multiplex PCR, yet TCRdb's version contains in-frame clones alone and is incomplete. This table lists about 130,000 clones. Whole-study findings and limits: In a later analysis, TCR beta V- and J-gene trimming was associated with a missense DCLRE1C variant.

The gene calls are TRBV19 and TRBJ1-3; 9 bases are a match to TRBD1. This TCR was recovered from a man in his late teens or twenties in good health and CMV-seronegative. The sequenced material came from PBMCs. The CDR3 sequence: CASSIGTGFSGNTIYF. CDR3 sequence (DNA): TGTGCCAGTAGTATTGGGACAGGGTTCTCTGGAAACACCATATATTTT.